This entry lists 16 T cell receptor beta chains sequenced from one sample in a study of cytomegalovirus exposure and HLA in healthy donors. With 60 Vbeta and 13 Jbeta primers, the PCR was carried out. Measured with immunoSEQ multiplex PCR; TCRdb has only the in-frame clones, and not every one. The sample lists approximately 98,000 clones, about 80% occurring once. The sequencing sample was made of PBMCs. These receptors originate from a man between 18 and 29 years old in good health and CMV-seropositive.

The gene calls are TRBV28 and TRBJ1-2; D gene ambiguous. Germline V gene lookup returns CDR1 MDHEN and CDR2 SYDVKM. Trimming left V 7 bases short and J 5 bases short, with 17 bases between. The CDR3 sequence is 14 residues long. CDR3 protein: CASKRRESGYGYTF. In DNA, the CDR3 is TGTGCCAGCAAAAGGAGGGAGTCAGGTTATGGCTACACCTTC.

The chain couples TRBV7-9 to TRBJ1-5; 7 nucleotides line up with TRBD1. V lost 4 bases, J lost 2 bases, and 2 bases stayed unmatched. Germline V gene sequence: CDR1 SEHNR, CDR2 FQNEAQ (reference sequence). CDR3 length equals 14 residues. CDR3 nucleotides: TGTGCCAGCAGCTCTACAGGGGGCAATCAGCCCCAGCATTTT. Translating gives CASSSTGGNQPQHF.

The chain links TRBV5-6 to TRBJ2-7; a weak D match, TRBD2 (5 bases). The CDR3 length is 15 residues. V was trimmed by 4 bases and J by 2 bases, leaving 16 bases between them. Germline-derived CDR1 and CDR2 are SGHDT and YYEEEE. The CDR3 region is CASSLGVDTPYEQYF. The CDR3, as DNA: TGTGCCAGCAGCCTGGGAGTCGACACCCCCTACGAGCAGTACTTC.

The gene calls are TRBV21-1 and TRBJ2-7; TRBD1 is taken as the D call from the table, unchecked against the DNA. TRBV21-1 is tagged as a pseudogene. The CDR3 extends over 15 amino acids. The CDR3 region has the DNA TGTGCCAGCAGCTATACCGGGGACAGGGGCCACGAGCAGTACTTC. Encoded protein: CASSYTGDRGHEQYF.

This clone showed up just a few times. V gene TRBV30 combines with J gene TRBJ2-3; 7 bases agree with TRBD2. Trimming at V came to 1 base and at J to 3 bases, leaving 10 bases not matched to a gene. The CDR3 totals 16 residues. In germline, CDR1 is GTSNPN, CDR2 SVGIG (reference sequence). CDR3 sequence (DNA): TGTGCCTGGAGTGGACAGAGCCCAGCGGGGACAGATACGCAGTATTTT. Its protein is CAWSGQSPAGTDTQYF.

This clone came up once. V gene TRBV11-1 combines with J gene TRBJ2-3; a possible D gene is TRBD1 (6 bases). V was pared by 6 bases and J by 4 bases, with 8 bases between. This CDR3 has 12 amino acids. In germline, CDR1 is SGHAT, CDR2 FQDESV (reference sequence). The CDR3 DNA sequence: TGTGCCAGCAGTCGGACAGCAGATACGCAGTATTTT. Its translation: CASSRTADTQYF.

This clone was seen a few times. V is TRBV7-2 and J is TRBJ1-1; no clear D gene. V was cut by 1 base and J by 7 bases, with 10 bases left in between. CDR3 length equals 13 residues. Germline V CDR1 and CDR2: SGHTA, FQGNSA. CDR3 DNA sequence: TGTGCCAGCAGCTTAGGCGGCTACTTTGAAGCTTTCTTT. This translates into CASSLGGYFEAFF. Full variable domain (rest looked up from reference TRBV7-2 and TRBJ1-1): GAGVSQSPSNKVTEKGKDVELRCDPISGHTALYWYRQSLGQGLEFLIYFQGNSAPDKSGLPSDRFSAERTGGSVSTLTIQRTQQEDSAVYLCASSLGGYFEAFFGQGTRLTVV.

The V gene is TRBV5-1, the J gene TRBJ1-1; 10 bases are a match to TRBD1. CDR1 is SGHRS and CDR2 is YFSETQ in the germline V gene. CDR3 length: 15 residues. The V and J ends lost 1 base and 6 bases, in that order; junction bases with no gene match: 6. The CDR3 nucleotides are TGCGCCAGCAGCTTGCACCCGGGACAGGGGTCTGAAGCTTTCTTT. It encodes CASSLHPGQGSEAFF.

The rearrangement uses TRBV5-1 and TRBJ2-3; 8 nucleotides match TRBD2. The CDR3 contains 15 residues. The germline gives CDR1 SGHRS, CDR2 YFSETQ. With 5 bases clipped from V and 3 bases from J, the junction kept 8 bases outside the gene matches. The CDR3 DNA reads TGCGCCAGCAGGGTAGCGGGGAAGAGTACAGATACGCAGTATTTT. Translating gives CASRVAGKSTDTQYF.

As DNA, the CDR3 is TGTGCCAGCATCTCACAGGGGGGGACTGAGCAGTTCTTC. Translated, it gives CASISQGGTEQFF. The V call is TRBV28, the J call TRBJ2-1; D perhaps matches TRBD1 (8 bases). This CDR3 has 13 residues. CDR1 is MDHEN and CDR2 is SYDVKM in the germline V gene. V shed 7 bases and J shed 9 bases, with 16 bases lying between them.

CDR3 sequence reads: CASSLDWGKNTEAFF. CDR3 in DNA: TGCGCCAGCAGCTTGGATTGGGGCAAGAACACTGAAGCTTTCTTT. The chain links TRBV5-1 to TRBJ1-1; tentative D call: TRBD1 (5 bases). V lost 0 bases to trimming and J lost 1 base, with 10 bases between them. The CDR3 is 15 residues long. Germline V lookup: CDR1 SGHRS, CDR2 YFSETQ.

This clone was picked up one time. The V gene is TRBV5-3, the J gene TRBJ1-5, with D unclear. TRBV5-3 is known as an ORF, though its function is uncertain. V gave up 4 bases and J gave up 5 bases, with 16 bases separating them. CDR3 size: 15 residues. For the CDR3, the DNA is TGTGCCAGAAGCCGCGGGCAAACCAGTGATCAGCCCCAGCATTTT. Amino acids: CARSRGQTSDQPQHF.

V and J are TRBV28 and TRBJ2-2, with a possible D match to TRBD2 (6 bases). The V end lost 6 bases, the J end lost 2 bases, and 10 bases lay between the germline ends. The CDR3 is 14 amino acids. The germline gives CDR1 MDHEN, CDR2 SYDVKM. The CDR3 is CASRRGVNTGELFF. Written as DNA, the CDR3 is TGTGCCAGCAGGCGGGGAGTCAACACCGGGGAGCTGTTTTTT.

This clone showed up just once. The rearrangement joins TRBV6-5 to TRBJ1-2, with D unresolved. Between the trimmed V and J ends, which lost 0 bases and 2 bases, there was a span of 7 bases. The CDR3 loop spans 14 amino acids. Germline loops: CDR1 MNHEY, CDR2 SVGAGI. CDR3 sequence reads: CASSYSWANYGYTF. CDR3 DNA: TGTGCCAGCAGTTACTCGTGGGCAAACTATGGCTACACCTTC.

The CDR3 protein is CAISEIAVADTQYF. The CDR3 bases are TGTGCCATCAGTGAGATCGCGGTTGCAGATACGCAGTATTTT. The gene calls are TRBV10-3 and TRBJ2-3; D remains unclear. V was cut by 2 bases and J by 4 bases, with 10 bases left in between. In germline, CDR1 is ENHRY, CDR2 SYGVKD. This CDR3 contains 14 residues.

V and J are TRBV10-3 and TRBJ1-1; the D gene is possibly TRBD1 (5 bases). This CDR3 comprises 13 residues. Trimming shortened V by 7 bases and J by 8 bases, and 17 bases separated the two germline ends. Germline V gives CDR1 ENHRY, CDR2 SYGVKD. In DNA, the CDR3 is TGTGCCATCAAGATGGGGACTTCGGGAGAAGCTTTCTTT. Its protein product is CAIKMGTSGEAFF.